The entry below gives a single TCR beta chain sequence along with its context. Germline V gives CDR1 SGHRS, CDR2 YFSETQ. Trimming removed 6 bases from V and 0 bases from J; junction bases left unmatched: 3. The CDR3 consists of 14 residues. Only in-frame clones appear in the TCRdb table, and some are missing; sequencing was by immunoSEQ multiplex PCR. The data contain approximately 45,000 clones, over 70% of them seen just once; the ten biggest clones take up 4.5% to 5%. These data originate in a study of blood T cell repertoires in COVID-19. In the study overall: Whether acute or convalescent, the COVID-19 samples came from the United States, Italy and Spain. PBMCs, B-cell-depleted T cells, or T cells provided the cDNA or gDNA that made up the material.

This TCR came from a human donor in a cohort sampled during active COVID-19. The sequenced material came from peripheral blood. The chain is built from TRBV5-1 and TRBJ2-3; TRBD1 matches at 8 bases. CDR3 loop: CASNTGGSTDTQYF. Here the CDR3 DNA reads TGCGCCAGCAACACAGGGGGTAGCACAGATACGCAGTATTTT.